The rows below give T cell receptor beta chains drawn from one sample of a study of shared clonotypes between healthy human individuals. The method was immunoSEQ multiplex PCR; TCRdb's version includes in-frame clones alone and lacks a portion of them. The sample shows 2 million to 2.5 million clones, more than 85% of them seen only once. Input material: naive CD8+ T cells from PBMCs. The source of these receptors is a man younger than 30 in good health. Some clones in this sample may be carry-over from other donors' samples. CDR3s include the opening cysteine and the closing phenylalanine or tryptophan. D genes are given only for firm matches. Only some rows state a clone size, as once, few, many or a class for expanded clones.

CDR3: CASSLEGGGTNHEQYF; DNA: TGCGCCAGCAGCTTGGAAGGTGGCGGTACCAACCACGAGCAGTACTTC; J: TRBJ2-7; V: TRBV5-1; D: -; size: once
CDR3: CASSPGAGGGYTF; DNA: TGTGCCAGCAGCCCAGGGGCGGGTGGGGGCTACACCTTC; J: TRBJ1-2; V: TRBV27; D: -; size: -
CDR3: CASSSRLAEGQETQYF; DNA: TGTGCCAGCAGTTCTCGACTAGCGGAGGGCCAAGAGACCCAGTACTTC; J: TRBJ2-5; V: TRBV6-5; D: TRBD2; size: -
CDR3: CASSLPGQGFPEQYF; DNA: TGTGCCAGCAGCTTACCTGGACAGGGTTTCCCCGAGCAGTACTTC; J: TRBJ2-7; V: TRBV7-3; D: TRBD1; size: -
CDR3: CASSYRTGESYEQYF; DNA: TGTGCCAGCAGCTACCGGACAGGGGAGTCCTACGAGCAGTACTTC; J: TRBJ2-7; V: TRBV5-4; D: TRBD1; size: -
CDR3: CASRITTNQPQHF; DNA: TGTGCCAGTAGGATCACTACAAATCAGCCCCAGCATTTT; J: TRBJ1-5; V: TRBV19; D: -; size: -
CDR3: CASSHGQGEQFF; DNA: TGTGCCAGCAGCCATGGACAGGGAGAGCAGTTCTTC; J: TRBJ2-1; V: TRBV7-9; D: TRBD1; size: -
CDR3: CASSYGTPSANEQFF; DNA: TGTGCCAGCAGTTATGGGACACCCTCTGCGAATGAGCAGTTCTTC; J: TRBJ2-1; V: TRBV6-5; D: -; size: -
CDR3: CASTPLFATNEKLFF; DNA: TGTGCCAGCACCCCCTTATTTGCAACTAATGAAAAACTGTTTTTT; J: TRBJ1-4; V: TRBV7-9; D: -; size: -
CDR3: CASSSGGYLYEQYF; DNA: TGCGCCAGCAGCTCGGGGGGGTATCTCTACGAGCAGTACTTC; J: TRBJ2-7; V: TRBV5-1; D: TRBD2; size: -
CDR3: CASSQGFLGTESLTDTQYF; DNA: TGTGCCAGCAGCCAAGGGTTTTTGGGAACCGAAAGCCTCACAGATACGCAGTATTTT; J: TRBJ2-3; V: TRBV14; D: -; size: -
CDR3: CASSAPNYEQFF; DNA: TGTGCCAGCAGCGCCCCAAATTACGAGCAGTTCTTC; J: TRBJ2-1; V: TRBV9; D: -; size: -
CDR3: CASTATNEKLFF; DNA: TGTGCCAGCACAGCAACTAATGAAAAACTGTTTTTT; J: TRBJ1-4; V: TRBV28; D: -; size: -
CDR3: CASSTGTGSYEQYF; DNA: TGTGCCAGCAGCACCGGGACAGGGTCCTACGAGCAGTACTTC; J: TRBJ2-7; V: TRBV5-6; D: TRBD1; size: -
CDR3: CASSIEELRGSNEQFF; DNA: TGTGCCAGTAGTATAGAGGAACTCAGGGGATCCAATGAGCAGTTCTTC; J: TRBJ2-1; V: TRBV19; D: -; size: -
CDR3: CASSYRAPGQPQHF; DNA: TGTGCCAGCAGTTACCGGGCTCCAGGTCAGCCCCAGCATTTT; J: TRBJ1-5; V: TRBV27; D: -; size: -
CDR3: CASSLEGLRTGELFF; DNA: TGTGCCAGCAGCTTAGAGGGGCTGAGGACCGGGGAGCTGTTTTTT; J: TRBJ2-2; V: TRBV7-9; D: -; size: -
CDR3: CASKDSSDYEQYF; DNA: TGTGCCAGCAAAGACAGCTCCGACTACGAGCAGTACTTC; J: TRBJ2-7; V: TRBV27; D: -; size: -
CDR3: CASSDSTERVTDTQYF; DNA: TGTGCCAGCAGTGACTCGACCGAGCGGGTCACAGATACGCAGTATTTT; J: TRBJ2-3; V: TRBV6-4; D: -; size: -
CDR3: CASSPNQAAKQETQYF; DNA: TGCGCCAGCAGCCCCAATCAGGCAGCCAAACAAGAGACCCAGTACTTC; J: TRBJ2-5; V: TRBV4-3; D: -; size: -
CDR3: CASSPGVTGNTIYF; DNA: TGCGCCAGCAGCCCGGGGGTAACTGGAAACACCATATATTTT; J: TRBJ1-3; V: TRBV4-3; D: -; size: -
CDR3: CASSQETGGLVHEQFF; DNA: TGTGCCAGCAGCCAAGAAACGGGAGGGTTAGTTCATGAGCAGTTCTTC; J: TRBJ2-1; V: TRBV14; D: TRBD2; size: once
CDR3: CASSYERRSSYEQYF; DNA: TGTGCCAGCAGTTACGAGAGGCGGTCCTCCTACGAGCAGTACTTC; J: TRBJ2-7; V: TRBV6-5; D: -; size: -
CDR3: CASSRDRVFAGELFF; DNA: TGTGCCAGCAGCCGGGACAGGGTTTTTGCCGGGGAGCTGTTTTTT; J: TRBJ2-2; V: TRBV27; D: TRBD1; size: -
CDR3: CATSSRLAERRGELFF; DNA: TGTGCCACCAGCAGCAGACTAGCAGAAAGGAGGGGGGAGCTGTTTTTT; J: TRBJ2-2; V: TRBV15; D: TRBD2; size: -
CDR3: CASSPTPQQSYEQYF; DNA: TGTGCCAGCAGCCCCACGCCCCAACAATCTTACGAGCAGTACTTC; J: TRBJ2-7; V: TRBV7-8; D: -; size: -
CDR3: CASSPQQLAGEQPQHF; DNA: TGTGCCAGCAGCCCGCAACAATTAGCAGGGGAACAGCCCCAGCATTTT; J: TRBJ1-5; V: TRBV7-2; D: -; size: -
CDR3: CASSGGTVSPYEQYF; DNA: TGTGCCAGCAGCGGGGGGACAGTCTCACCCTACGAGCAGTACTTC; J: TRBJ2-7; V: TRBV2; D: -; size: -
CDR3: CAISETDGNTEAFF; DNA: TGTGCCATCAGTGAGACTGACGGTAACACTGAAGCTTTCTTT; J: TRBJ1-1; V: TRBV10-3; D: -; size: -
CDR3: CAAAGRGNTEAFF; DNA: TGTGCCGCCGCTGGCCGGGGAAACACTGAAGCTTTCTTT; J: TRBJ1-1; V: TRBV7-9; D: -; size: once
CDR3: CASSLGVVGQGARGYTF; DNA: TGTGCCAGCAGCTTAGGAGTTGTGGGACAGGGGGCGCGTGGCTACACCTTC; J: TRBJ1-2; V: TRBV7-9; D: TRBD1; size: -
CDR3: CASSDPGTSGRGKTQYF; DNA: TGTGCCAGCAGCGACCCCGGGACTAGCGGGAGAGGGAAGACCCAGTACTTC; J: TRBJ2-5; V: TRBV2; D: TRBD2; size: -
CDR3: CASSDQSGTGVDTQYF; DNA: TGTGCCAGCAGCGACCAATCCGGGACAGGGGTAGATACGCAGTATTTT; J: TRBJ2-3; V: TRBV9; D: TRBD1; size: -
CDR3: CASRIPRKGPTYEQYF; DNA: TGTGCCAGCAGAATACCCCGTAAGGGACCGACCTACGAGCAGTACTTC; J: TRBJ2-7; V: TRBV5-8; D: -; size: -
CDR3: CASSFSGPGELFF; DNA: TGTGCCAGCAGTTTTTCCGGCCCCGGGGAGCTGTTTTTT; J: TRBJ2-2; V: TRBV27; D: -; size: -
CDR3: CASSARLAGAIQETQYF; DNA: TGTGCCAGCAGCGCACGACTAGCGGGGGCGATACAAGAGACCCAGTACTTC; J: TRBJ2-5; V: TRBV27; D: TRBD2; size: -
CDR3: CASSQGWVYNEQFF; DNA: TGCGCCAGCAGCCAAGGGTGGGTTTACAATGAGCAGTTCTTC; J: TRBJ2-1; V: TRBV4-3; D: -; size: -
CDR3: CATSRRGSGTEAFF; DNA: TGTGCCACCAGCCGTCGGGGCTCGGGGACTGAAGCTTTCTTT; J: TRBJ1-1; V: TRBV15; D: -; size: -
CDR3: CASIPDRGPIREQFF; DNA: TGTGCCAGCATCCCCGACAGGGGCCCTATCCGTGAGCAGTTCTTC; J: TRBJ2-1; V: TRBV7-3; D: TRBD1; size: -
CDR3: CASTRTGGNEQFF; DNA: TGTGCCAGCACCCGGACAGGGGGCAATGAGCAGTTCTTC; J: TRBJ2-1; V: TRBV27; D: TRBD1; size: -
CDR3: CASSVLRVGGTEAFF; DNA: TGTGCCAGCAGTGTCTTGAGGGTAGGGGGCACTGAAGCTTTCTTT; J: TRBJ1-1; V: TRBV25-1; D: -; size: -
CDR3: CASTLNPLAEDNEQFF; DNA: TGTGCCAGCACCCTAAATCCCCTAGCGGAGGACAATGAGCAGTTCTTC; J: TRBJ2-1; V: TRBV9; D: TRBD2; size: -
CDR3: CASSSGPYEQYF; DNA: TGTGCCAGCAGTTCCGGGCCCTACGAGCAGTACTTC; J: TRBJ2-7; V: TRBV27; D: -; size: -
CDR3: CASSFGTGAYNEQFF; DNA: TGTGCCAGCAGTTTCGGGACAGGGGCCTACAATGAGCAGTTCTTC; J: TRBJ2-1; V: TRBV28; D: TRBD1; size: -
CDR3: CASSHWRKNTGELFF; DNA: TGTGCCAGCAGCCACTGGAGGAAGAACACCGGGGAGCTGTTTTTT; J: TRBJ2-2; V: TRBV14; D: -; size: few
CDR3: CASSFGTSYEQYF; DNA: TGTGCCAGCAGTTTTGGGACCTCCTACGAGCAGTACTTC; J: TRBJ2-7; V: TRBV27; D: -; size: few